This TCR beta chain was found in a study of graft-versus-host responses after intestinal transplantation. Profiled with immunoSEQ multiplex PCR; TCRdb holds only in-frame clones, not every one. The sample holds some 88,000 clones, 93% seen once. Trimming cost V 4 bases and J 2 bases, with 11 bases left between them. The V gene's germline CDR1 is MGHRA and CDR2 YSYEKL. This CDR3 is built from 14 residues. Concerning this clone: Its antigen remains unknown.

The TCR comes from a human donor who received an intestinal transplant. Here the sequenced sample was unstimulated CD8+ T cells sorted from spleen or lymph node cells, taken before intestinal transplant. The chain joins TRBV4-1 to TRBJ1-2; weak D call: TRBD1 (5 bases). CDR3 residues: CASSPTESNYGYTF. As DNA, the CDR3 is TGCGCCAGCAGCCCGACAGAGTCCAACTATGGCTACACCTTC.